This T cell receptor beta chain originates from a study of Ad26.COV2.S vaccination and SARS-CoV-2 variants. This CDR3 has 17 residues. Trimming removed 1 base from V and 4 bases from J; junction bases left unmatched: 11. Per germline, CDR1 SGHRS and CDR2 YFSETQ. The table lists this clone with a count of one. TCRdb's table, derived via immunoSEQ multiplex PCR, lists solely in-frame clones and lacks some. The top ten hold 6.4% of the sample, which has roughly 350,000 clones, approximately 90% seen once. Treatment given: 19 received Ad26.COV2.S at low or high dose, single or two shots; 5 received placebo; per-sample allocation not given. Vaccine and placebo recipients were sampled on day 63 after the first injection.

The V gene is TRBV5-1, the J gene TRBJ1-5; 7 bases match TRBD1. This specimen was peripheral blood, taken in a trial of Ad26.COV2.S vaccine versus placebo. This TCR derives from a person between 18 and 65 years old who received the Ad26.COV2.S COVID-19 vaccine or a placebo. For the CDR3, the DNA is TGCGCCAGCAGCTTGTCACCCTCCGGGACAGCAAATCAGCCCCAGCATTTT. It encodes CASSLSPSGTANQPQHF.